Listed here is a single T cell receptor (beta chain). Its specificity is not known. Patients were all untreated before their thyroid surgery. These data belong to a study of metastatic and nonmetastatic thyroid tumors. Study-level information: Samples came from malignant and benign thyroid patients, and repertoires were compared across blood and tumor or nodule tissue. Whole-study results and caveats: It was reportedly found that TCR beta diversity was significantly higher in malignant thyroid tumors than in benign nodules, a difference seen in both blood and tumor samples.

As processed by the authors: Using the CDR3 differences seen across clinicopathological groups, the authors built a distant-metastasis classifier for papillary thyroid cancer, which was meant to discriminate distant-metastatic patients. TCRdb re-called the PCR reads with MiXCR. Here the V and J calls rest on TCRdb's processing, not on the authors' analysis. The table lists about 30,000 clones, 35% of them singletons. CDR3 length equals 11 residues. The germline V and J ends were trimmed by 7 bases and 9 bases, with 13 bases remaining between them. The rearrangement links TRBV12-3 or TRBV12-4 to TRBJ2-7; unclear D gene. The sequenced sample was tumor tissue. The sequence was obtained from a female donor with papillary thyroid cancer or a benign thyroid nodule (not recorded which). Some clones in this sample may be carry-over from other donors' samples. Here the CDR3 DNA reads TGTGCCAGCACCACGGAGTATGTGCAGTACTTC. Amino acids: CASTTEYVQYF.